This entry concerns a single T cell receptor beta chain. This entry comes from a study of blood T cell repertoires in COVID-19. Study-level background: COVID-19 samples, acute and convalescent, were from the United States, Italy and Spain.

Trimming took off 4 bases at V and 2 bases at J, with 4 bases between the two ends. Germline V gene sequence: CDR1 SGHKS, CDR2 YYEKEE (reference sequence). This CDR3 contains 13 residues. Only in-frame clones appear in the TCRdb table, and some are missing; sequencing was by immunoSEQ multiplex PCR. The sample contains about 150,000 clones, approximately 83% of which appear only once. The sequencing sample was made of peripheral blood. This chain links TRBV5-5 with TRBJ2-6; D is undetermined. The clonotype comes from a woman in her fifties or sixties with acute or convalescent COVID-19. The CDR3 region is CASSPTGANVLTF. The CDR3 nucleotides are TGTGCCAGCAGCCCAACTGGGGCCAACGTCCTGACTTTC.